Listed here are 30 T cell receptor beta chains from one sample, sequenced in a study of T cell responses to AZD1222 COVID-19 vaccine. The table came from immunoSEQ multiplex PCR; TCRdb's copy has only in-frame clones and leaves some out. The sample shows some 56,000 clones, approximately 89% of them seen only once. Sample: peripheral blood, taken 28 days after the second AZD1222 dose. The receptor source for this set is an adult who received the AZD1222 COVID-19 vaccine.

This clone was counted a few times. The V call is TRBV9, the J call TRBJ2-5, with 10 bases fitting TRBD2. The ends lost 4 bases at V and 5 bases at J; junction bases unmatched: 11. CDR1 SGDLS and CDR2 YYNGEE come from the germline V gene. CDR3 length: 16 amino acids. Here the CDR3 reads CASSSALSGGRETQYF. Here the CDR3 DNA reads TGTGCCAGCAGCTCCGCGCTTAGCGGGGGGAGGGAGACCCAGTACTTC. The variable domain in full, with the rest retrieved from reference TRBV9 and TRBJ2-5, is DSGVTQTPKHLITATGQRVTLRCSPRSGDLSVYWYQQSLDQGLQFLIQYYNGEERAKGNILERFSAQQFPDLHSELNLSSLELGDSALYFCASSSALSGGRETQYFGPGTRLLVL.

In this sample, this clone turned up once. J is TRBJ2-3 and V is TRBV9; no reliable D call. Germline V gene lookup returns CDR1 SGDLS and CDR2 YYNGEE. Trimming left V 3 bases short and J 2 bases short, with 10 bases between. The CDR3 consists of 14 residues. CDR3 residues: CASSATNPTDTQYF. CDR3 bases: TGTGCCAGCAGCGCTACAAATCCCACAGATACGCAGTATTTT. The variable domain in full, completed from reference TRBV9 and TRBJ2-3, reads DSGVTQTPKHLITATGQRVTLRCSPRSGDLSVYWYQQSLDQGLQFLIQYYNGEERAKGNILERFSAQQFPDLHSELNLSSLELGDSALYFCASSATNPTDTQYFGPGTRLTVL.

CDR3 bases: TGTGCCAGCAGCCGAATTAGCGGGAGGGCCCTCGAGCAGTACTTC. Its translation is CASSRISGRALEQYF. This chain connects TRBV7-9 to TRBJ2-7, with TRBD2 matching 11 bases. V shed 5 bases, J shed 6 bases, and the junction held 9 bases outside the gene matches. CDR1 SEHNR and CDR2 FQNEAQ come from the germline V gene (reference sequence). This CDR3 has 15 amino acids. Together with reference TRBV7-9 and TRBJ2-7, the CDR3 gives the full variable domain: DTGVSQNPRHKITKRGQNVTFRCDPISEHNRLYWYRQTLGQGPEFLTYFQNEAQLEKSRLLSDRFSAERPKGSFSTLEIQRTEQGDSAMYLCASSRISGRALEQYFGPGTRLTVT.

This clone occurred a few times. V gene TRBV20-1 combines with J gene TRBJ2-7; 11 positions match TRBD2. This CDR3 has 13 amino acids. In germline, CDR1 is DFQATT, CDR2 SNEGSKA (reference sequence). V gave up 3 bases and J gave up 7 bases; unmatched junction bases: 5. CDR3 DNA: TGCAGTGCTAGTAGGCTAGCGGGGGGAGAGCAGTACTTC. This sequence encodes CSASRLAGGEQYF.

The genes are TRBV25-1 and TRBJ1-2; D not certain. Trimming removed 1 base at V and 0 bases at J, with 9 bases between. The CDR3 has 15 amino acids. Germline lookup yields CDR1 MGHDK and CDR2 SYGVNS. CDR3 sequence reads: CASSEWSASNYGYTF. The CDR3 DNA is TGTGCCAGCAGTGAATGGTCAGCTTCTAACTATGGCTACACCTTC.

V usage is TRBV30 and J usage is TRBJ2-5; D unresolved. This CDR3 spans 15 amino acids. Looked up from germline, CDR1 is GTSNPN and CDR2 is SVGIG (reference sequence). Trimming removed 4 bases at V and 4 bases at J, with 19 bases between. The CDR3 DNA follows: TGTGCCTGGAATCCCCGTGGTGGGGTGAGAGAGACCCAGTACTTC. Its protein product is CAWNPRGGVRETQYF.

The V call is TRBV2, the J call TRBJ1-4; D uncertain. V lost 10 bases and J lost 8, with 17 bases in between. The CDR3 is 13 amino acids. Germline CDR1 reads SNHLY; CDR2 reads FYNNEI. The DNA of the CDR3 is TGTGCCACAACCGGTAACGCCGCCGAAAAACTGTTTTTT. Protein sequence: CATTGNAAEKLFF.

The chain links TRBV4-2 to TRBJ2-1, with TRBD2 matching over 13 bases. Trimming at V came to 4 bases and at J to 9 bases, leaving 9 bases not matched to a gene. Germline V gene data show CDR1 as LGHNA and CDR2 as YNFKEQ. The CDR3 spans 16 residues. DNA for the CDR3: TGTGCCAGCAGCCGTCCCACTAGCGGGGGGGCCGGTGAGCAGTTCTTC. Its translation is CASSRPTSGGAGEQFF.

The chain is built from TRBV19 and TRBJ1-5; D remains unclear. CDR3 length equals 15 residues. CDR1 and CDR2 (germline): LNHDA, SQIVND (reference sequence). Trimming cost V 8 bases and J 2 bases, with 16 bases left between them. As DNA, the CDR3 is TGTGCCAGTTTTGGTTGGGGTGACGGCAATCAGCCCCAGCATTTT. Protein: CASFGWGDGNQPQHF.

The V call is TRBV11-2, the J call TRBJ1-6, with a tentative D call TRBD1 (5 bases). V lost 5 bases to trimming and J lost 4 bases, with 21 bases between them. Germline CDR1 SGHAT, CDR2 FQNNGV. The length of the CDR3 is 18 residues. CDR3: CASSPGSWGTQYNSPLHF. CDR3 nucleotides: TGTGCCAGCAGCCCTGGCTCATGGGGGACCCAATATAATTCACCCCTCCACTTT.

This chain joins TRBV28 and TRBJ1-1; D might be TRBD1 (5 bases). The CDR3 consists of 16 residues. In germline, CDR1 is MDHEN, CDR2 SYDVKM. The ends were cut back, 5 bases at V and 1 base at J, with 17 bases in the middle. CDR3: CASSLGGTGTNTEAFF. Here the CDR3 DNA reads TGTGCCAGCAGTCTTGGGGGGACGGGGACGAACACTGAAGCTTTCTTT.

V and J are TRBV7-2 and TRBJ2-1; D perhaps matches TRBD2 (6 bases). Trimming removed 3 bases from V and 0 bases from J, with 9 bases in between. This CDR3 contains 15 residues. Per the germline V gene, CDR1 is SGHTA and CDR2 is FQGNSA. The CDR3 sequence is CASSFSTSSYNEQFF. Written as DNA, the CDR3 is TGTGCCAGCAGCTTTTCGACTAGCTCCTACAATGAGCAGTTCTTC.

V is TRBV7-9 and J is TRBJ1-5; TRBD1 matches 7 bases. There are 13 residues in the CDR3. CDR1 is SEHNR, CDR2 FQNEAQ, per germline (reference sequence). J was trimmed by 7 bases and V by 2 bases; bases with no gene match: 2. The CDR3, as DNA: TGTGCCAGCAGCTTACAGGGGGGACAGCCCCAGCATTTT. Translating it yields CASSLQGGQPQHF.

The rearrangement uses TRBV5-1 and TRBJ2-6, with a weak D call TRBD1 (5 bases). The germline V gene encodes CDR1 SGHRS and CDR2 YFSETQ. The CDR3 spans 16 residues. V was cut by 1 base and J by 2 bases, with 10 bases left in between. The CDR3 region has the DNA TGCGCCAGCAGCTTGCGCGAGACAGCTGGGGCCAACGTCCTGACTTTC. This sequence encodes CASSLRETAGANVLTF.

This clone was found a few times. The rearrangement joins TRBV3-1 (or the pseudogene TRBV3-2) to TRBJ1-1; D possibly corresponds to TRBD1 (6 bases). V dropped 1 base and J dropped 8 bases, with 8 bases sitting between them. CDR1 LGHDT and CDR2 YNNKEL come from the germline V gene (reference sequence). The CDR3 covers 12 residues. DNA of the CDR3: TGTGCCAGCAGCCAAGGGACAGTCGAAGCTTTCTTT. This encodes CASSQGTVEAFF.

This chain connects TRBV5-1 to TRBJ2-7; D assignment may be TRBD1 or TRBD2 (5 bases each). V was clipped by 3 bases and J by 2 bases, with 18 bases between them. From germline, CDR1 is SGHRS and CDR2 YFSETQ. This CDR3 is built from 16 residues. The DNA for the CDR3 is TGCGCCAGCAGCTGGGGGTGGGGTAGCTTACCCTACGAGCAGTACTTC. Its translation is CASSWGWGSLPYEQYF.

The gene calls are TRBV19 and TRBJ1-4; unclear D gene. The germline V gene has CDR1 LNHDA and CDR2 SQIVND (reference sequence). CDR3 length: 15 amino acids. Trimming cost V 1 base and J 3 bases, with 9 bases left between them. The CDR3 sequence: CASSIGTASNEKLFF. In nucleotides, the CDR3 is TGTGCCAGTAGTATAGGGACGGCGTCTAATGAAAAACTGTTTTTT.

As DNA, the CDR3 is TGTGCCAGCAGCTTCAGGACAGGGGCGGCTGGCTACACCTTC. Translation gives CASSFRTGAAGYTF. The J gene is TRBJ1-2, the V gene TRBV7-9, with 9 bases matching TRBD1. The CDR3 length is 14 residues. V trimming: 3 bases; J trimming: 7 bases; junction bases outside the gene matches: 6. CDR1 is SEHNR and CDR2 is FQNEAQ in the germline V gene (reference sequence).

CDR3 in DNA: TGTGCCAGCAGTGAACCCCTCCTAATCGAGCAGTACTTC. This gives the protein CASSEPLLIEQYF. J is TRBJ2-7 and V is TRBV2; D remains ambiguous. Germline V gives CDR1 SNHLY, CDR2 FYNNEI. The V end was cut by 2 bases, the J end by 6 bases, with 11 bases between. The CDR3 covers 13 residues.

The J gene is TRBJ1-6, the V gene TRBV27, with a possible D match to TRBD1 (6 bases). The CDR3 runs to 16 residues. Looked up from germline, CDR1 is MNHEY and CDR2 is SMNVEV (reference sequence). Deletions cut 7 bases from V and 6 bases from J, with 19 bases between. CDR3 residues: CASTLGGSPFNSPLHF. CDR3 sequence (DNA): TGTGCCAGCACCTTAGGGGGGAGTCCCTTTAATTCACCCCTCCACTTT.

The chain employs TRBV10-1 and TRBJ1-1; D remains unclear. This CDR3 comprises 13 residues. Trimming stripped 2 bases from V and 0 bases from J, with 4 bases between. CDR1 is WNHNN and CDR2 is SYGVQD in the germline V gene (reference sequence). The CDR3 reads CASSEEMNTEAFF. The CDR3 coding sequence is TGCGCCAGCAGTGAGGAGATGAACACTGAAGCTTTCTTT.

With respect to this clone: Other DNA sequences within the sample encode an identical CDR3. V usage is TRBV19 and J usage is TRBJ2-5; D remains unclear. The germline V gene encodes CDR1 LNHDA and CDR2 SQIVND (reference sequence). This CDR3 spans 11 amino acids. Trimming left V 3 bases short and J 4 bases short, with 3 bases between. The CDR3 sequence: CASSIRETQYF. DNA of the CDR3: TGTGCCAGTAGTATCCGAGAGACCCAGTACTTC.

This chain links TRBV4-1 with TRBJ1-2; D gene uncertain. Germline assignment: CDR1 MGHRA and CDR2 YSYEKL. The length of the CDR3 is 14 residues. V lost 4 bases to trimming and J lost 1 base, with 10 bases between them. In nucleotides, the CDR3 is TGCGCCAGCAGCCCCTCAAGAAGTAACTATGGCTACACCTTC. This sequence encodes CASSPSRSNYGYTF.

This chain connects TRBV10-2 to TRBJ2-6, with D possibly called TRBD1 or TRBD2 (5 bases each). V shed 6 bases and J shed 2 bases, with 8 bases lying between them. CDR3 length: 14 amino acids. Germline V gives CDR1 WSHSY, CDR2 SAAADI. The CDR3 loop reads CASSGTPGANVLTF. In DNA, the CDR3 is TGCGCCAGCAGCGGGACCCCTGGGGCCAACGTCCTGACTTTC.

V and J are TRBV19 and TRBJ2-3; D call uncertain. CDR3 length equals 15 residues. From germline, CDR1 is LNHDA and CDR2 SQIVND (reference sequence). V was trimmed by 3 bases and J by 2 bases, leaving 12 bases between them. The CDR3 sequence: CASSMKQPYTDTQYF. The CDR3 region has the DNA TGTGCCAGTAGTATGAAGCAACCCTACACAGATACGCAGTATTTT. Based on the CDR3 plus reference TRBV19 and TRBJ2-3, the full variable domain is DGGITQSPKYLFRKEGQNVTLSCEQNLNHDAMYWYRQDPGQGLRLIYYSQIVNDFQKGDIAEGYSVSREKKESFPLTVTSAQKNPTAFYLCASSMKQPYTDTQYFGPGTRLTVL.

This sequence joins TRBV5-1 and TRBJ1-1; 8 bases agree with TRBD1. The CDR3 extends over 16 amino acids. Germline V CDR1 and CDR2: SGHRS, YFSETQ. Germline trimming cut 2 bases from V and 1 base from J; bases unmatched to any gene: 7. The CDR3 is CASSFSQGAGNTEAFF. The CDR3 DNA reads TGCGCCAGCAGCTTCAGTCAGGGGGCAGGGAACACTGAAGCTTTCTTT.

The V call is TRBV11-2, the J call TRBJ2-7; D is perhaps TRBD2 (5 bases). In germline, CDR1 is SGHAT, CDR2 FQNNGV. CDR3 length: 14 residues. V shed 4 bases and J shed 2 bases, with 12 bases lying between them. Here the CDR3 reads CASSSGLGTYEQYF. DNA for the CDR3: TGTGCCAGCAGCTCAGGACTGGGAACCTACGAGCAGTACTTC.

The chain is built from TRBV7-8 and TRBJ2-7; D is unresolved. Germline V gives CDR1 SGHVS, CDR2 FQNEAQ. This CDR3 is 13 amino acids long. V shed 2 bases and J shed 0 bases, with 5 bases lying between them. Here the CDR3 reads CASSLMVSYEQYF. DNA of the CDR3: TGTGCCAGCAGCTTAATGGTCTCCTACGAGCAGTACTTC. The variable domain in full, with the rest retrieved from reference TRBV7-8 and TRBJ2-7, is GAGVSQSPRYKVAKRGQDVALRCDPISGHVSLFWYQQALGQGPEFLTYFQNEAQLDKSGLPSDRFFAERPEGSVSTLKIQRTQQEDSAVYLCASSLMVSYEQYFGPGTRLTVT.

This rearrangement joins TRBV6-1 to TRBJ2-7, with TRBD2 matching 8 bases. The germline CDR1 and CDR2 sequences are MNHNS and SASEGT. The J segment lost 0 bases and the V segment lost 6 bases, leaving 13 bases of the junction unmatched. The CDR3 loop spans 17 amino acids. The CDR3 DNA is TGTGCCAGCAGGGAATCCGCGGGGGGACTAAGCTCCTACGAGCAGTACTTC. It specifies CASRESAGGLSSYEQYF.

The genes are TRBV27 and TRBJ2-1, with TRBD2 as a possible D gene (6 bases). The germline V gene encodes CDR1 MNHEY and CDR2 SMNVEV (reference sequence). The CDR3 is 15 residues long. Trimming shortened V by 4 bases and J by 1 base, and 11 bases separated the two germline ends. CDR3 sequence (DNA): TGTGCCAGCAGTTCCTCCGGGGGTTCCTACAATGAGCAGTTCTTC. Its protein product is CASSSSGGSYNEQFF.